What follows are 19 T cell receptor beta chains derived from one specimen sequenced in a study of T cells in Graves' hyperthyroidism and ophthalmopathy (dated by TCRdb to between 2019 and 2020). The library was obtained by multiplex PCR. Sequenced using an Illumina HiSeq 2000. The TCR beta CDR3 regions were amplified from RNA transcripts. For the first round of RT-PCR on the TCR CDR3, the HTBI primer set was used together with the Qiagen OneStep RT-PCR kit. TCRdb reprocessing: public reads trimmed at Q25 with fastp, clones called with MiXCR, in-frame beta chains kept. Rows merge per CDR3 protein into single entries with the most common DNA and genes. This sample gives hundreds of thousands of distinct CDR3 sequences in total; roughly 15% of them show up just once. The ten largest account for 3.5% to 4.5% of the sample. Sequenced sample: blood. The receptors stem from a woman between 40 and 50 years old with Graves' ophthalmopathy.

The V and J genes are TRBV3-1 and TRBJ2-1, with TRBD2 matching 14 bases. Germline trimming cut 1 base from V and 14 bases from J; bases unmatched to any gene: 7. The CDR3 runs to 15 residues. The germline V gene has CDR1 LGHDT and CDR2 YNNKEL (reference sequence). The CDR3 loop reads CASSQVGLAGGQEFF. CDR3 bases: TGTGCCAGCAGCCAAGTCGGACTAGCGGGAGGCCAGGAGTTCTTC.

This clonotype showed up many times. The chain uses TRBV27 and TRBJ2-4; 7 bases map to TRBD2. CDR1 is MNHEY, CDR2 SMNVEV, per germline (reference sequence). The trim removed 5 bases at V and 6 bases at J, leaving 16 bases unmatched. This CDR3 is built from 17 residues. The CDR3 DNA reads TGTGCCAGCAGTCACGGACTAGTTCAGGCATCGAGAAACATTCAGTACTTC. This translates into CASSHGLVQASRNIQYF.

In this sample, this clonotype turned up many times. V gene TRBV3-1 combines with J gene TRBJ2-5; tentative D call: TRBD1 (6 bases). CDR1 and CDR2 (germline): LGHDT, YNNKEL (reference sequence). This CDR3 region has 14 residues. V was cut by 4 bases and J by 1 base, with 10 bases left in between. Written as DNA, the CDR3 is TGTGCCAGCAGCCTTCGGACAGCCCAAGAGACCCAGTACTTC. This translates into CASSLRTAQETQYF.

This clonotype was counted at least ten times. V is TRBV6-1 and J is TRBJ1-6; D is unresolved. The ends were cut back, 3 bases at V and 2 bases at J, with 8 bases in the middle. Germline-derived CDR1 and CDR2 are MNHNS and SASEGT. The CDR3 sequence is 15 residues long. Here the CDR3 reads CASSEAYTYNSPLHF. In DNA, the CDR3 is TGTGCCAGCAGTGAGGCGTATACCTATAATTCACCCCTCCACTTT.

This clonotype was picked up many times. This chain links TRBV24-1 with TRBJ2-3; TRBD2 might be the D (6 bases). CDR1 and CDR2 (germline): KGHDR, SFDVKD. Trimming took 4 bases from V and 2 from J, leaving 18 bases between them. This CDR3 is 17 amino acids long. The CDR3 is CATSDPKEPGLTDTQYF. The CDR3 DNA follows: TGTGCCACCAGTGACCCCAAAGAGCCGGGACTCACAGATACGCAGTATTTT.

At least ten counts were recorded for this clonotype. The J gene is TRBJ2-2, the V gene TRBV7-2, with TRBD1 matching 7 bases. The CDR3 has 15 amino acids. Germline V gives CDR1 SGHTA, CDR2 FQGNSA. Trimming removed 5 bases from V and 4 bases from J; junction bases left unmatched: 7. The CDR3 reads CASSPSGQSTGELFF. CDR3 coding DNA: TGTGCCAGCAGCCCATCGGGACAGTCCACCGGGGAGCTGTTTTTT.

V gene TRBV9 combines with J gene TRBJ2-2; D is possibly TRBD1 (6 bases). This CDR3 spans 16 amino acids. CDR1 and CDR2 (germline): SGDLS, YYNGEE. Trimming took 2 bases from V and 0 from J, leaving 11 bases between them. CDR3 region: CASSVGGAANTGELFF. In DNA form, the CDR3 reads TGTGCCAGCAGCGTTGGGGGCGCAGCGAACACCGGGGAGCTGTTTTTT. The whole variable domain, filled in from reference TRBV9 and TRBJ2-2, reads DSGVTQTPKHLITATGQRVTLRCSPRSGDLSVYWYQQSLDQGLQFLIQYYNGEERAKGNILERFSAQQFPDLHSELNLSSLELGDSALYFCASSVGGAANTGELFFGEGSRLTVL.

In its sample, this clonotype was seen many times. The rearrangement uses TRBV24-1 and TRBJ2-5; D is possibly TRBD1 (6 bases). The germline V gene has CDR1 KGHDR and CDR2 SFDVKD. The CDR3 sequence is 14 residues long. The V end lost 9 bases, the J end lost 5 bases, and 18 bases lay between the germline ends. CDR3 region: CATRGPTQGETQYF. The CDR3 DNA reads TGTGCCACCCGAGGACCCACTCAGGGGGAGACCCAGTACTTC.

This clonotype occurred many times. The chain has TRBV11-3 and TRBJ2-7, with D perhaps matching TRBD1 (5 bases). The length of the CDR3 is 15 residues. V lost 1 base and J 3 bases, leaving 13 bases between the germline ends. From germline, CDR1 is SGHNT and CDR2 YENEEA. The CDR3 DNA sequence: TGTGCCAGCAGCTTAGCCCAAAAGGGGAACTACGAGCAGTACTTC. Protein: CASSLAQKGNYEQYF.

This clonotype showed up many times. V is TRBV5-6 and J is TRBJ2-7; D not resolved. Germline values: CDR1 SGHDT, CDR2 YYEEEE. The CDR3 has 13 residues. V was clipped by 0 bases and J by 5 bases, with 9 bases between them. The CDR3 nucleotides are TGTGCCAGCAGCTTGGGATTAGGGAACGAGCAGTACTTC. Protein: CASSLGLGNEQYF.

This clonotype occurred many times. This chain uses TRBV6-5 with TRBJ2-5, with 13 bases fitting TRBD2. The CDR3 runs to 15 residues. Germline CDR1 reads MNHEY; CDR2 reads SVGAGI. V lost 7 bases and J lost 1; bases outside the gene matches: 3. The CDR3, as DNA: TGTGCCAGCATCCGGACTAGCGGGGGCCAAGAGACCCAGTACTTC. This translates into CASIRTSGGQETQYF.

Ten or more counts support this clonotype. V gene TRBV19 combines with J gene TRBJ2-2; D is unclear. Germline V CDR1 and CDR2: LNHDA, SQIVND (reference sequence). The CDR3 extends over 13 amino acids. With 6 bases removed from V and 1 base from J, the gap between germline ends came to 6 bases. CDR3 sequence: CASRGRNTGELFF. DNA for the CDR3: TGTGCCAGTAGAGGACGGAACACCGGGGAGCTGTTTTTT.

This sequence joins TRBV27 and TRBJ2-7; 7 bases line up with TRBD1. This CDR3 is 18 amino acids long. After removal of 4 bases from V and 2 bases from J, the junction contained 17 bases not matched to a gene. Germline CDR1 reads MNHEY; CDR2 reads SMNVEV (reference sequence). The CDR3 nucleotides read TGTGCCAGCAGTTCGAGGGGAATACTGGACAGGCTGCCCTACGAGCAGTACTTC. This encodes CASSSRGILDRLPYEQYF.

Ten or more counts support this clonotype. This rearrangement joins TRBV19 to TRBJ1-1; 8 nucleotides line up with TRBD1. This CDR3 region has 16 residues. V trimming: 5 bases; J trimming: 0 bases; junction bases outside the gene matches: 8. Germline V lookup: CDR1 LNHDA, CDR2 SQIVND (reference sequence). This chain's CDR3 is CASSPTGAPLNTEAFF. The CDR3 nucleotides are TGTGCCAGTAGTCCGACAGGGGCGCCTTTGAACACTGAAGCTTTCTTT.

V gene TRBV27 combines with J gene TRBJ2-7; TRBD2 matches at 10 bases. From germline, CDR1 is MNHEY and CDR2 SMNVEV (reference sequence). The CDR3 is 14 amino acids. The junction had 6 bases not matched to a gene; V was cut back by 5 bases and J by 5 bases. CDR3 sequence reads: CASSPGLAVNEQYF. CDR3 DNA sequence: TGTGCCAGCAGTCCCGGACTAGCGGTTAACGAGCAGTACTTC.

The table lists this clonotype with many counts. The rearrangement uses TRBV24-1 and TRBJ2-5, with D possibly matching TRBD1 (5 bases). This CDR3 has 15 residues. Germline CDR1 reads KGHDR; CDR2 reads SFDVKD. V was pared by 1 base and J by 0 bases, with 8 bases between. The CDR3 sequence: CATSDFDSYQETQYF. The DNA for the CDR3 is TGTGCCACCAGTGATTTCGACAGTTACCAAGAGACCCAGTACTTC.

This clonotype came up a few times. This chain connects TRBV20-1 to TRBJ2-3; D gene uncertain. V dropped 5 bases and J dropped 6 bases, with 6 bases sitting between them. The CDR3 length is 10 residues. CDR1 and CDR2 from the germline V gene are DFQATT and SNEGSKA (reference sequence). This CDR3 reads CSALLDTQYF. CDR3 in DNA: TGCAGTGCTCTGCTGGATACGCAGTATTTT.

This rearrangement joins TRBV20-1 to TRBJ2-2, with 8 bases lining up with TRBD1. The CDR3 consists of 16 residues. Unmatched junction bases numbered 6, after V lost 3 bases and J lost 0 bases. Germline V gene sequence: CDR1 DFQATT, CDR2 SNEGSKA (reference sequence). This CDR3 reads CSASRQGTTNTGELFF. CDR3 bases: TGCAGTGCTAGCCGACAGGGGACAACGAACACCGGGGAGCTGTTTTTT.

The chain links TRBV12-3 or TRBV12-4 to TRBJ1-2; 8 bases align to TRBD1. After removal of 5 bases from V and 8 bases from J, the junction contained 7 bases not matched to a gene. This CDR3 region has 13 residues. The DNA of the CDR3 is TGTGCCAGCAGTATTACCGACAGGGGAGGCTACACCTTC. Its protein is CASSITDRGGYTF.